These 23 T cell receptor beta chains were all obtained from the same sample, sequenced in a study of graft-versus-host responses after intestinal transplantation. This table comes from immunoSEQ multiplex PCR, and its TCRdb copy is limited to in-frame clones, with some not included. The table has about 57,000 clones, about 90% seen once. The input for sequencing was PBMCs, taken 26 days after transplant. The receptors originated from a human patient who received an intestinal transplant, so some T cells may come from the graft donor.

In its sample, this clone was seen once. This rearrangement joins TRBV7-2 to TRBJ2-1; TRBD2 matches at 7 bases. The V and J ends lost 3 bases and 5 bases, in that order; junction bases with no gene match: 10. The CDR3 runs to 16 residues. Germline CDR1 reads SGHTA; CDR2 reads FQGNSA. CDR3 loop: CASSLFGLAENNEQFF. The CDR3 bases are TGTGCCAGCAGCTTGTTCGGTCTAGCGGAGAACAATGAGCAGTTCTTC. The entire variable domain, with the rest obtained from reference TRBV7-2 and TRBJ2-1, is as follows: GAGVSQSPSNKVTEKGKDVELRCDPISGHTALYWYRQSLGQGLEFLIYFQGNSAPDKSGLPSDRFSAERTGGSVSTLTIQRTQQEDSAVYLCASSLFGLAENNEQFFGPGTRLTVL.

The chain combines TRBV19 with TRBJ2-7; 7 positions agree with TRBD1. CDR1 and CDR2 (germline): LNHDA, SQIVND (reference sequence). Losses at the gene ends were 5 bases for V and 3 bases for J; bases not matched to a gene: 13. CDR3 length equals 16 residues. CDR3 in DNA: TGTGCCAGTAGTTCGGCCGGGACAGAAATACACTACGAGCAGTACTTC. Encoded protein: CASSSAGTEIHYEQYF.

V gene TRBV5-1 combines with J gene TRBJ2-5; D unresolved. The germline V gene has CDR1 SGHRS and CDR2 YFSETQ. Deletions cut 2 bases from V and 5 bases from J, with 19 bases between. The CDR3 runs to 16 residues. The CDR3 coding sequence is TGCGCCAGCAGCTTCGGTGGGTCGGAGCTTCGGGAGACCCAGTACTTC. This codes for CASSFGGSELRETQYF.

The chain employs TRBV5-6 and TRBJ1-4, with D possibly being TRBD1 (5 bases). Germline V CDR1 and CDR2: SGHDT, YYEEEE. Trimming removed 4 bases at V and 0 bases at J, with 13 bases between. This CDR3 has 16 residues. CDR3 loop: CASSQRTQSTNEKLFF. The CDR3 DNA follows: TGTGCCAGCAGCCAGAGGACACAATCAACTAATGAAAAACTGTTTTTT.

Written as DNA, the CDR3 is TGTGCCAGCAGCTTACCCGTGTTCGGGACAACCAAGTATTTT. This translates into CASSLPVFGTTKYF. This chain links TRBV7-9 with TRBJ2-3, with D maybe TRBD1 (6 bases). CDR3 length: 14 residues. Deletions cut 2 bases from V and 13 bases from J, with 19 bases between. CDR1 is SEHNR, CDR2 FQNEAQ, per germline (reference sequence).

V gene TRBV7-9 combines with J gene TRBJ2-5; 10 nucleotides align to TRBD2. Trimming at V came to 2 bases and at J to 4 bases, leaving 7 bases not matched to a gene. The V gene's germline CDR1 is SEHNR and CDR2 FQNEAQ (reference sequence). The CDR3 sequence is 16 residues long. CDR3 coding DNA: TGTGCCAGCAGCTTAATCCTCAGCGGGGGGGGAGAGACCCAGTACTTC. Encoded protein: CASSLILSGGGETQYF. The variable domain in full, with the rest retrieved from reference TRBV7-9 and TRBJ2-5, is DTGVSQNPRHKITKRGQNVTFRCDPISEHNRLYWYRQTLGQGPEFLTYFQNEAQLEKSRLLSDRFSAERPKGSFSTLEIQRTEQGDSAMYLCASSLILSGGGETQYFGPGTRLLVL.

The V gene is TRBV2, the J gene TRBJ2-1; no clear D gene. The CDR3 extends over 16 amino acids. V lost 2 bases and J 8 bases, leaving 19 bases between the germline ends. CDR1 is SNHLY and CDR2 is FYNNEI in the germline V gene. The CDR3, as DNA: TGTGCCAGCAGTGAAAGCCAGGCCCGTTACATCGATGAGCAGTTCTTC. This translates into CASSESQARYIDEQFF. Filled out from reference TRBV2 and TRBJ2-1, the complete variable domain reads EPEVTQTPSHQVTQMGQEVILRCVPISNHLYFYWYRQILGQKVEFLVSFYNNEISEKSEIFDDQFSVERPDGSNFTLKIRSTKLEDSAMYFCASSESQARYIDEQFFGPGTRLTVL.

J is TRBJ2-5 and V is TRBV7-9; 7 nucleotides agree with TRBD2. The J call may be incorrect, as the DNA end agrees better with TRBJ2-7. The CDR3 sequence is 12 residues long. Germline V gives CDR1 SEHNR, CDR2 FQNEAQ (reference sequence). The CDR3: CASSGASGEQYF. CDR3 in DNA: TGTGCCAGCAGTGGGGCTAGCGGCGAGCAGTACTTC.

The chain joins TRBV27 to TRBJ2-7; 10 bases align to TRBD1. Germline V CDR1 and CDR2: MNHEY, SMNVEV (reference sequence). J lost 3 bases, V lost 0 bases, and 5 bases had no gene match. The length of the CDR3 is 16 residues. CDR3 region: CASSLSGQGIRYEQYF. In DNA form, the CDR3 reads TGTGCCAGCAGTTTATCGGGACAGGGGATACGCTACGAGCAGTACTTC.

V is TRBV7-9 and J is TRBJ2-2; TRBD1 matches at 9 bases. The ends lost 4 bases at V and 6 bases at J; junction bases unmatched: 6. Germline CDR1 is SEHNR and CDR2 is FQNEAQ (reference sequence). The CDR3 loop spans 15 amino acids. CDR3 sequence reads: CASSSTTGGSGELFF. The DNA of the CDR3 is TGTGCCAGCAGCTCCACAACAGGGGGCTCCGGGGAGCTGTTTTTT.

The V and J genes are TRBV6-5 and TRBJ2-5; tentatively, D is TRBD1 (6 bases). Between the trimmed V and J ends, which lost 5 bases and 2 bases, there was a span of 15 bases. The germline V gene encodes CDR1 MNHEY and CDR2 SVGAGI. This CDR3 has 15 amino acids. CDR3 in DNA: TGTGCCAGCAGTAACTACGGGACACCACAAGAGACCCAGTACTTC. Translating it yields CASSNYGTPQETQYF.

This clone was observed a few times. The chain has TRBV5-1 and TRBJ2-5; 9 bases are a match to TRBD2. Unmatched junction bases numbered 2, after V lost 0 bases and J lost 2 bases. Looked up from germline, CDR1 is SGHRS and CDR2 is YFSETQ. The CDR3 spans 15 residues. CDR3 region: CASSLASGVQETQYF. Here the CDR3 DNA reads TGCGCCAGCAGCTTGGCTAGCGGGGTTCAAGAGACCCAGTACTTC.

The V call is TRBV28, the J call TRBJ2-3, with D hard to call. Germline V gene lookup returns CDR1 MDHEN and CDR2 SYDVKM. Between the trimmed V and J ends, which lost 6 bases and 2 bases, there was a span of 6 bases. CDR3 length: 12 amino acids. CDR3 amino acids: CASSPFTDTQYF. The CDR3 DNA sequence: TGTGCCAGCAGCCCTTTCACAGATACGCAGTATTTT.

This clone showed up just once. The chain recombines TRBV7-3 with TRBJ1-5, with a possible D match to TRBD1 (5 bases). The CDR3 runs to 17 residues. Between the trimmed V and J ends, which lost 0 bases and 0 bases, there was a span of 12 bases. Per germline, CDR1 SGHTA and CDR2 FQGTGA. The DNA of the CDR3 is TGTGCCAGCAGCTTAACCGGGGGGATAGCTAGCAATCAGCCCCAGCATTTT. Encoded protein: CASSLTGGIASNQPQHF.

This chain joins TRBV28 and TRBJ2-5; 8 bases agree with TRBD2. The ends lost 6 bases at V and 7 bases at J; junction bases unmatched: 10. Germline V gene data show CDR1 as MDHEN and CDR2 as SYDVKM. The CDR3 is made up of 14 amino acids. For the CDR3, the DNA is TGTGCCAGCAGCCAAGCGGGGGCCGAGGCGACCCAGTACTTC. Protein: CASSQAGAEATQYF. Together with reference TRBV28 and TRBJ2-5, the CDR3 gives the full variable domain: DVKVTQSSRYLVKRTGEKVFLECVQDMDHENMFWYRQDPGLGLRLIYFSYDVKMKEKGDIPEGYSVSREKKERFSLILESASTNQTSMYLCASSQAGAEATQYFGPGTRLLVL.

The CDR3 sequence is CASSVEGGLNTEAFF. CDR3 DNA: TGTGCCAGCAGCGTAGAAGGAGGTTTGAACACTGAAGCTTTCTTT. The chain recombines TRBV9 with TRBJ1-1; D is unresolved. Germline V gene sequence: CDR1 SGDLS, CDR2 YYNGEE. The CDR3 has 15 amino acids. Trimming stripped 0 bases from V and 0 bases from J, with 9 bases between.

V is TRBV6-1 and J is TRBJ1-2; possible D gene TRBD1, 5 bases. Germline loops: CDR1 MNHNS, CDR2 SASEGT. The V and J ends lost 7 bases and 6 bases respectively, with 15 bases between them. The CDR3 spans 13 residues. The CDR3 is CASTLHGGDGYTF. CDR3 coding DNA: TGTGCCAGCACCTTACACGGAGGGGATGGCTACACCTTC.

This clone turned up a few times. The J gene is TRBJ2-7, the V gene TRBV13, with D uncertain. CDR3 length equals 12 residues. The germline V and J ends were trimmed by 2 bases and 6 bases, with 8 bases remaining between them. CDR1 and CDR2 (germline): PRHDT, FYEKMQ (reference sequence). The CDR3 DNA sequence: TGTGCCAGCAGCTTAAAGTTCAGCGAGCAGTACTTC. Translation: CASSLKFSEQYF.

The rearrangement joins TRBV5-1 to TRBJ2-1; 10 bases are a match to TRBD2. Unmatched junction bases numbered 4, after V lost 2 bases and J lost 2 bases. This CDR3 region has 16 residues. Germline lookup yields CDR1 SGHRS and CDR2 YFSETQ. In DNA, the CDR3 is TGCGCCAGCAGCTTACTAGCGGGGAGTGCCTACAATGAGCAGTTCTTC. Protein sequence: CASSLLAGSAYNEQFF.

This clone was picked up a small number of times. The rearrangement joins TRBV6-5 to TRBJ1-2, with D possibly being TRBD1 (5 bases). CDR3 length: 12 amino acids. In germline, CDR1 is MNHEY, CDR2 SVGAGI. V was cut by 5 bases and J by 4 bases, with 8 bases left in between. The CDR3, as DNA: TGTGCCAGCAGTAATACAGGCTATGGCTACACCTTC. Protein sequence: CASSNTGYGYTF.

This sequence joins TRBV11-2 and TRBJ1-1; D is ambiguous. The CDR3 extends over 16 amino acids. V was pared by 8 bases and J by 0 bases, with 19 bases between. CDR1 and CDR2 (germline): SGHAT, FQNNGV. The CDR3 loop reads CASFLAVAFMNTEAFF. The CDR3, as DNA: TGTGCCAGCTTCCTAGCTGTGGCTTTTATGAACACTGAAGCTTTCTTT.

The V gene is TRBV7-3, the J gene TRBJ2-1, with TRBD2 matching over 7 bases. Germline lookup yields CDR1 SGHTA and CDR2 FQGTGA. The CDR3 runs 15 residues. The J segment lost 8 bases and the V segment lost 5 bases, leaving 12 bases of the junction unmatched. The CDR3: CASSPQLAVPDEQFF. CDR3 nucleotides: TGTGCCAGCAGCCCGCAGCTAGCGGTACCCGATGAGCAGTTCTTC.

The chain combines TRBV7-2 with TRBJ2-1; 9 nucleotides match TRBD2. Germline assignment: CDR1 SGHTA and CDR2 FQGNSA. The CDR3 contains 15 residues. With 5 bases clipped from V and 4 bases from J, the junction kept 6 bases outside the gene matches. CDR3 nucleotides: TGTGCCAGCAGCCAAACTAGCGGGTTTTACAATGAGCAGTTCTTC. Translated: CASSQTSGFYNEQFF. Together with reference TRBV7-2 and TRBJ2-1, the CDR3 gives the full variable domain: GAGVSQSPSNKVTEKGKDVELRCDPISGHTALYWYRQSLGQGLEFLIYFQGNSAPDKSGLPSDRFSAERTGGSVSTLTIQRTQQEDSAVYLCASSQTSGFYNEQFFGPGTRLTVL.